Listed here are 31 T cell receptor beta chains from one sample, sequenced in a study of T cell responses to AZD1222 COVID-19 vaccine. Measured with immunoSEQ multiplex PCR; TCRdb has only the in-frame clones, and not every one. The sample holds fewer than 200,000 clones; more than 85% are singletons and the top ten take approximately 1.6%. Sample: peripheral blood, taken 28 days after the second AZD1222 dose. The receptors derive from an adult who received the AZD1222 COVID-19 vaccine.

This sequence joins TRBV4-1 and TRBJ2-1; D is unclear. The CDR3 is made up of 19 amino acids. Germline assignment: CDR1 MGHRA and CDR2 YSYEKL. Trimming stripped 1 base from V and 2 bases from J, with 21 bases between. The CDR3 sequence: CASSQGPFTPKATYNEQFF. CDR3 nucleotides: TGCGCCAGCAGCCAAGGGCCTTTTACCCCGAAAGCCACCTACAATGAGCAGTTCTTC.

CDR3 in DNA: TGTGCCAGCAGCTTCCAACAAACACGGTCCTACGAGCAGTACTTC. Its translation is CASSFQQTRSYEQYF. The chain links TRBV5-5 to TRBJ2-7, with unresolved D. The V gene's germline CDR1 is SGHKS and CDR2 YYEKEE (reference sequence). Trimming stripped 2 bases from V and 1 base from J, with 13 bases between. This CDR3 region has 15 residues.

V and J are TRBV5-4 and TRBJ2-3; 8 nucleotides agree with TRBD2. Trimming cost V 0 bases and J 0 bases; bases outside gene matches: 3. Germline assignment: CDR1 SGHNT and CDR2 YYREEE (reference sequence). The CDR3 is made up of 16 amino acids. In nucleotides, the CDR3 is TGTGCCAGCAGCTTGGCAGCTAGCGGGAGCACAGATACGCAGTATTTT. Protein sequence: CASSLAASGSTDTQYF. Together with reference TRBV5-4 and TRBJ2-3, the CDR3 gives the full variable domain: ETGVTQSPTHLIKTRGQQVTLRCSSQSGHNTVSWYQQALGQGPQFIFQYYREEENGRGNFPPRFSGLQFPNYSSELNVNALELDDSALYLCASSLAASGSTDTQYFGPGTRLTVL.

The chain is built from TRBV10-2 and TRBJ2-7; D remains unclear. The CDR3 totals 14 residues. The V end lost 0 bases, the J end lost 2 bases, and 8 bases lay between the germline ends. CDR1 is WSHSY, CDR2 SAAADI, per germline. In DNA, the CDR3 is TGCGCCAGCAGTGAGTCGCACTCCGCCTACGAGCAGTACTTC. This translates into CASSESHSAYEQYF.

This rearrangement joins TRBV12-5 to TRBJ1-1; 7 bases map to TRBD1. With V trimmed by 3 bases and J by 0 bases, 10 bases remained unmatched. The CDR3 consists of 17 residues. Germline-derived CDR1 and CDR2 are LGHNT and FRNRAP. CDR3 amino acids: CASGFLSQQGMNTEAFF. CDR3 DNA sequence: TGTGCTAGTGGTTTCTTAAGCCAACAGGGGATGAACACTGAAGCTTTCTTT.

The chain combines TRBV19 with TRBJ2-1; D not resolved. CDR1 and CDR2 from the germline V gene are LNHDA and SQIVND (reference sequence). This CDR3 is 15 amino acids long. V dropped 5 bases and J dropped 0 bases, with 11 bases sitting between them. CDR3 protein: CASSETFSSYNEQFF. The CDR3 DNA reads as TGTGCCAGTAGTGAGACTTTTAGCTCCTACAATGAGCAGTTCTTC.

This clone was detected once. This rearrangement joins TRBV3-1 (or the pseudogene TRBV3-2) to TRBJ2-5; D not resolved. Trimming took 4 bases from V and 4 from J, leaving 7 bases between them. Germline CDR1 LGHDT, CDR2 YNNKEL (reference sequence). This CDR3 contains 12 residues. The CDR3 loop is CASSRLGETQYF. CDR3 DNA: TGTGCCAGCAGCCGGTTAGGAGAGACCCAGTACTTC.

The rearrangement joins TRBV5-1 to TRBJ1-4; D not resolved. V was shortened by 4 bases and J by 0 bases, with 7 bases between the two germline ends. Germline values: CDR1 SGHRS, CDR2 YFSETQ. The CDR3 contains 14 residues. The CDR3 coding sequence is TGCGCCAGCAGCCCGGTTGCAACTAATGAAAAACTGTTTTTT. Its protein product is CASSPVATNEKLFF.

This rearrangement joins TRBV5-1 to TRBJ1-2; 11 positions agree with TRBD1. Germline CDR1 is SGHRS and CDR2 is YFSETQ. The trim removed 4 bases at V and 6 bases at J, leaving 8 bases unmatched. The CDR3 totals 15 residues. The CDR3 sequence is CASSPRTGGADGYTF. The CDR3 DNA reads TGCGCCAGCAGCCCACGGACAGGGGGCGCGGATGGCTACACCTTC.

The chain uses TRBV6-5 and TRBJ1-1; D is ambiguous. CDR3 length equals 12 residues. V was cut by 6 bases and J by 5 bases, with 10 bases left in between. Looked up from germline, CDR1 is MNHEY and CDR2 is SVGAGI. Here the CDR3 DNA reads TGTGCCAGCAGCCCAAGCAGGACTGAAGCTTTCTTT. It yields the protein CASSPSRTEAFF.

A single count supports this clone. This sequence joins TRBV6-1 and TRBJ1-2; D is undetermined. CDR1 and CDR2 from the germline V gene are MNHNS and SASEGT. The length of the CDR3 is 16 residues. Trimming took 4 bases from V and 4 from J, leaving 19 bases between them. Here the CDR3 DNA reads TGTGCCAGCAGTGCGGTCCTCTCGGGGATTATCTATGGCTACACCTTC. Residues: CASSAVLSGIIYGYTF.

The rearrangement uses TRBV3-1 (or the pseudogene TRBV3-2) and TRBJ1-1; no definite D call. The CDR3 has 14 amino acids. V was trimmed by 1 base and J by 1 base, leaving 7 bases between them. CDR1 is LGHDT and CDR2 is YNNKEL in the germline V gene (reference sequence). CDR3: CASSQVSANTEAFF. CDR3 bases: TGTGCCAGCAGCCAAGTATCAGCGAACACTGAAGCTTTCTTT.

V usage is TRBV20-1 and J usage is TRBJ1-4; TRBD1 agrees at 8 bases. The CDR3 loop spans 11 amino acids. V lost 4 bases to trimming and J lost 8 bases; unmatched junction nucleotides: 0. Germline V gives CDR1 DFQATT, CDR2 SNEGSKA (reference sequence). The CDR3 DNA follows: TGCAGTGCTAACAGGGGGGAAAAACTGTTTTTT. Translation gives CSANRGEKLFF.

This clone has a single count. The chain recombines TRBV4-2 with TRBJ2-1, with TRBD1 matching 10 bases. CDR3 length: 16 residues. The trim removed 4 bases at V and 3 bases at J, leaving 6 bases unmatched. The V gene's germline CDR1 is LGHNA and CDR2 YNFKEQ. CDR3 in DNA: TGTGCCAGCAGCCTCCAAAGGACAGGGGGCTACAATGAGCAGTTCTTC. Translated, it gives CASSLQRTGGYNEQFF.

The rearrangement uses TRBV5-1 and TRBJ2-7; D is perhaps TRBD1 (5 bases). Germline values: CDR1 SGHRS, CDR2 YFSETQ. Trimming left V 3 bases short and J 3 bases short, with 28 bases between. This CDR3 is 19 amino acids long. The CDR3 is CASSSRSLDSPIKYYEQYF. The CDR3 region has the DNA TGCGCCAGCAGCTCGAGATCCTTAGACAGTCCGATCAAATACTACGAGCAGTACTTC.

The CDR3, as DNA: TGTGCCAGCAGCTTGGGGACTAGCGGGAGCCCCCTCTACGAGCAGTACTTC. Translation: CASSLGTSGSPLYEQYF. V gene TRBV5-5 combines with J gene TRBJ2-7, with 13 bases identical to TRBD2. Trimming removed 0 bases from V and 3 bases from J; junction bases left unmatched: 6. The CDR3 contains 17 residues. Germline loops: CDR1 SGHKS, CDR2 YYEKEE (reference sequence).

The CDR3 reads CASSYSGEAYGYTF. The CDR3 DNA reads as TGTGCCAGCAGTTACTCCGGGGAGGCCTATGGCTACACCTTC. The gene calls are TRBV6-2 or TRBV6-3 and TRBJ1-2; D is unresolved. Germline V gene sequence: CDR1 MNHEY, CDR2 SVGEGT. V dropped 0 bases and J dropped 4 bases, with 9 bases sitting between them. The CDR3 loop spans 14 amino acids.

The CDR3 DNA reads as TGTGCCAGCAGTCAGGGGATCTGGGGCAATCAGCCCCAGCATTTT. Translating it yields CASSQGIWGNQPQHF. V and J are TRBV7-9 and TRBJ1-5; the D gene is possibly TRBD1 (6 bases). CDR3 length equals 15 residues. Germline V gene data show CDR1 as SEHNR and CDR2 as FQNEAQ (reference sequence). V lost 6 bases and J 2 bases, leaving 14 bases between the germline ends.

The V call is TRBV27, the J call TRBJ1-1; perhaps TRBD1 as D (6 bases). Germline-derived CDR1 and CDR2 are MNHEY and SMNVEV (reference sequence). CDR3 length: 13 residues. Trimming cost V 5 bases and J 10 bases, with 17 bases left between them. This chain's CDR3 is CASSKMGGARAFF. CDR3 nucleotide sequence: TGTGCCAGCAGTAAAATGGGGGGGGCCCGAGCTTTCTTT.

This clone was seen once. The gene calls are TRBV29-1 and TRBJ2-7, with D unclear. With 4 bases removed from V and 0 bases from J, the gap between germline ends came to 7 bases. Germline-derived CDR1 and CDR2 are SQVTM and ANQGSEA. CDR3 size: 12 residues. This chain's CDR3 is CSVGPSSYEQYF. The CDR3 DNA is TGCAGCGTTGGCCCGTCCTCCTACGAGCAGTACTTC.

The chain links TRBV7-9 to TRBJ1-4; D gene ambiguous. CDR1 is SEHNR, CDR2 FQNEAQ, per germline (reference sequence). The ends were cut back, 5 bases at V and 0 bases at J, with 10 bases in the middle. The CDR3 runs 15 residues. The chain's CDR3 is CASSEGSATNEKLFF. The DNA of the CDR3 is TGTGCCAGCAGCGAAGGATCTGCAACTAATGAAAAACTGTTTTTT.

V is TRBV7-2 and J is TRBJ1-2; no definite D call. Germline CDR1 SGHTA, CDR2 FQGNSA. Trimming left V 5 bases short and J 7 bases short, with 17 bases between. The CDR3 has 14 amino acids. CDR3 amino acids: CASSPRGGLSGYTF. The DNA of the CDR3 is TGTGCCAGCAGCCCCCGTGGCGGCCTATCTGGCTACACCTTC.

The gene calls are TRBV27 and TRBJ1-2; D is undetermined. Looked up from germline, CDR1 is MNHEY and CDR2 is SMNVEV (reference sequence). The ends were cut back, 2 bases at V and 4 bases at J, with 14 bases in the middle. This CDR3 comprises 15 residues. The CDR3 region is CASSLRGPTPYGYTF. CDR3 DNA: TGTGCCAGCAGTTTACGGGGTCCAACCCCCTATGGCTACACCTTC.

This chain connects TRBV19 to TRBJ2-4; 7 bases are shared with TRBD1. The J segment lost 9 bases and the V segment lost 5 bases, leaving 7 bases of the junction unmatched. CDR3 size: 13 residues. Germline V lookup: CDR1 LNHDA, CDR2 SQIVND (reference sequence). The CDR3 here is CASSPRAGGIQYF. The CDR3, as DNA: TGTGCCAGTAGTCCCCGGGCAGGGGGCATTCAGTACTTC.

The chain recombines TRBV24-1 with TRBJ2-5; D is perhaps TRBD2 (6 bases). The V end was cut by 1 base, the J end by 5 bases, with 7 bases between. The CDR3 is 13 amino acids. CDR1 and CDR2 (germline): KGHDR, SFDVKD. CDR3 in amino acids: CATSDFGGETQYF. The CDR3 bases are TGTGCCACCAGTGATTTCGGGGGTGAGACCCAGTACTTC.

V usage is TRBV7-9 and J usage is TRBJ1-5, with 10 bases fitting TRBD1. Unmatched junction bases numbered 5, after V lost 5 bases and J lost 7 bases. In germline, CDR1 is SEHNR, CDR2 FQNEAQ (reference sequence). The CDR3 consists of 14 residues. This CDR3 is CASSPGTGVQPQHF. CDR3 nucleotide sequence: TGTGCCAGCAGCCCCGGGACAGGGGTGCAGCCCCAGCATTTT.

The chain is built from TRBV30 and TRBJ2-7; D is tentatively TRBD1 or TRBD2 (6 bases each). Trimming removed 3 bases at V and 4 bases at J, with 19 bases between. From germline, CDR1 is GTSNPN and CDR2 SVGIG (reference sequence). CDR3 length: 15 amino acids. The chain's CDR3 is CAWSAGTLRGYEQYF. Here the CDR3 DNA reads TGTGCCTGGAGCGCTGGGACTCTAAGGGGGTACGAGCAGTACTTC.

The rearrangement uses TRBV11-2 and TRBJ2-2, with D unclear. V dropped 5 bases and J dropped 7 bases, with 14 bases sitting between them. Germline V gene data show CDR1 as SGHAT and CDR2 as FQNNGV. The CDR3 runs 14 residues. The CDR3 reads CASSPPRGGGELFF. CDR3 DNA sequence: TGTGCCAGCAGCCCCCCTAGAGGCGGCGGGGAGCTGTTTTTT.

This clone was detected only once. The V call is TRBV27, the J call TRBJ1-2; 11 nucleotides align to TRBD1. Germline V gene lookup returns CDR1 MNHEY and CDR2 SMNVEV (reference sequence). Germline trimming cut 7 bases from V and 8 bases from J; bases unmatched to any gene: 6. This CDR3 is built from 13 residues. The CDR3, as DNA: TGTGCCAGCACTAGAGGGACAGGGGGGGGCTACACCTTC. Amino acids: CASTRGTGGGYTF.

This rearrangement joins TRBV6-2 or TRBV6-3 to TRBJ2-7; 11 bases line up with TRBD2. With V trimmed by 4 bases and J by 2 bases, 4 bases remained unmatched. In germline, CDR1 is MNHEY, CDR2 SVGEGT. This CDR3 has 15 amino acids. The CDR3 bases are TGTGCCAGCAGTTCCCTGGGACTAGCGGCCTACGAGCAGTACTTC. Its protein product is CASSSLGLAAYEQYF.

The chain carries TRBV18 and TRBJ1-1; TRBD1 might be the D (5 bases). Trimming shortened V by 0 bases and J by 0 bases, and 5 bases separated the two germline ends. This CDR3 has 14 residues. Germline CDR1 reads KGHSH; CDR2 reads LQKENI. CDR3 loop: CASSPPGVNTEAFF. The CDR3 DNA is TGTGCCAGCTCACCACCGGGGGTGAACACTGAAGCTTTCTTT. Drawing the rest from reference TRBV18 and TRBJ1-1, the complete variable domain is NAGVMQNPRHLVRRRGQEARLRCSPMKGHSHVYWYRQLPEEGLKFMVYLQKENIIDESGMPKERFSAEFPKEGPSILRIQQVVRGDSAAYFCASSPPGVNTEAFFGQGTRLTVV.